A selection of T cell receptor beta chains follows, all from one sample in a study of shared clonotypes between healthy human individuals. Sequenced by immunoSEQ multiplex PCR; TCRdb stores in-frame clones only, minus some. Here the sample spans some 1 million clones, approximately 70% being singletons. Sequencing was performed on memory CD4+ T cells sorted from blood. Receptors were obtained from a man aged 18 to 30 in good health. Each CDR3 is given with its conserved first and last residue. Each record gives: J gene, clone size, D gene, V gene, CDR3 DNA, CDR3 protein. A D gene is named only where the DNA matches it firmly. Part of the rows lack a size; the others show once, few, many or a class for expanded clones.

>TRBJ2-1|once|.|TRBV18
TGTGCCAGCTCACCGGGGACTCTCTACAATGAGCAGTTCTTC
CASSPGTLYNEQFF
>TRBJ1-1|.|.|TRBV5-6
TGTGCCAGCAGCTTAATATCACAGAACACTGAAGCTTTCTTT
CASSLISQNTEAFF
>TRBJ2-2|once|TRBD2|TRBV6-1
TGTGCCAGCCGTTTACTAGCGGGGTCCGGGGAGCTGTTTTTT
CASRLLAGSGELFF
>TRBJ1-6|.|.|TRBV2
TGTGCCAGCAGTGACGAGGGAGGCTCCTATAATTCACCCCTCCACTTT
CASSDEGGSYNSPLHF
>TRBJ1-6|.|.|TRBV7-3
TGTGCCAGCAGCTCCTACCGGAATTCACCCCTCCACTTT
CASSSYRNSPLHF
>TRBJ1-2|.|TRBD1|TRBV7-9
TGTGCCAGCAGCCCGGGACAGGGAAAAGAATTGGGTGGCTACACCTTC
CASSPGQGKELGGYTF
>TRBJ2-5|.|.|TRBV9
TGTGCCAGCAGCACAGGGCTCCATGAGACCCAGTACTTC
CASSTGLHETQYF
>TRBJ2-1|.|.|TRBV11-2
TGTGCCAGCAGCTTGTGGAAAGAGCAGTTCTTC
CASSLWKEQFF
>TRBJ2-5|.|.|TRBV5-4
TGTGCCAGCAGCCGCGGGGGCCCCGGTAGGGAGACCCAGTACTTC
CASSRGGPGRETQYF
>TRBJ1-6|.|.|TRBV5-1
TGCGCCAGCAGCTTGACAGAGAATAATTCACCCCTCCACTTT
CASSLTENNSPLHF
>TRBJ1-1|.|TRBD1|TRBV19
TGTGCCAGTAGTGTCCGGGACAGGAACACTGAAGCTTTCTTT
CASSVRDRNTEAFF
>TRBJ1-5|.|.|TRBV18
TGTGCCAGCTCACCGGACCTTAGCAATCAGCCCCAGCATTTT
CASSPDLSNQPQHF
>TRBJ2-5|.|TRBD2|TRBV5-1
TGCGCCAGCAGCTTATCGGGGGGGCAGGCAGAGACCCAGTACTTC
CASSLSGGQAETQYF
>TRBJ2-7|few|TRBD2|TRBV10-1
TGCGCCAGCCGCACCCGAGGGGACTACTACGAGCAGTACTTC
CASRTRGDYYEQYF
>TRBJ1-5|once|TRBD1|TRBV5-1
TGCGCCAGCAGTTCAGGGGGTGGGAATCAGCCCCAGCATTTT
CASSSGGGNQPQHF
>TRBJ1-3|.|TRBD1|TRBV2
TGTGCCAGCAGTCCGGGACAGGGGGCTGGAAACACCATATATTTT
CASSPGQGAGNTIYF
>TRBJ2-1|.|TRBD1|TRBV27
TGTGCCAGCAGTTTAACAGGGGGCCACAATGAGCAGTTCTTC
CASSLTGGHNEQFF
>TRBJ2-3|.|TRBD1|TRBV7-2
TGTGCCAGCAGCTTTAACAGGGGATGGACAGATACGCAGTATTTT
CASSFNRGWTDTQYF
>TRBJ2-7|.|.|TRBV13
TGTGCCAGCAGCTTAATTCCCTTTTGGTGCAGGGCCTTTTACGAGCAGTACTTC
CASSLIPFWCRAFYEQYF
>TRBJ1-1|once|.|TRBV7-8
TGTGCCAGCAGCTTAGGCCGGGGGGACACTGAAGCTTTCTTT
CASSLGRGDTEAFF
>TRBJ2-1|.|TRBD1|TRBV5-5
TGTGCCAGCAGCAAGAGGGACAGGGGCGACAATACTAACAATGAGCAGTTCTTC
CASSKRDRGDNTNNEQFF
>TRBJ1-2|.|.|TRBV19
TGTGCCAGTAGTAAGGCAGTCAAAGACTATGGCTACACCTTC
CASSKAVKDYGYTF
>TRBJ1-5|.|.|TRBV18
TGTGCCAGCTCAAACCTCGAGGGGTATCAGCCCCAGCATTTT
CASSNLEGYQPQHF
>TRBJ2-3|.|TRBD1|TRBV5-1
TGCGCCAGCAGCTTGGCTGGACAGGGCACAGATACGCAGTATTTT
CASSLAGQGTDTQYF
>TRBJ1-1|.|TRBD1|TRBV7-8
TGTGCCAGCAGCTTAGCCCAGGGGGGAATGAACACTGAAGCTTTCTTT
CASSLAQGGMNTEAFF
>TRBJ1-5|.|TRBD1|TRBV6-1
TGTGCCAGCAGTGTACAGGGGACCAATCAGCCCCAGCATTTT
CASSVQGTNQPQHF
>TRBJ2-7|few|.|TRBV7-2
TGTGCCAGCAGCTTAGGTCCCTTCCGCGCGGGGCCCTACGAGCAGTACTTC
CASSLGPFRAGPYEQYF
>TRBJ2-2|.|TRBD2|TRBV27
TGTGCCAGCAGTTTATGGACTAGCAGGAACACCGGGGAGCTGTTTTTT
CASSLWTSRNTGELFF
>TRBJ1-4|.|TRBD1|TRBV11-2
TGTGCCAGCAGCCGAACAGGGGGCTATGAAAAACTGTTTTTT
CASSRTGGYEKLFF
>TRBJ2-5|.|.|TRBV5-1
TGCGCCAGCAGCTTAGGCAGTCGAGAGACCCAGTACTTC
CASSLGSRETQYF
>TRBJ2-2|many|.|TRBV27
TGTGCCAGCAGTTTATCGGGGGGAGGAAAGGGTATCGGGGAGCTGTTTTTT
CASSLSGGGKGIGELFF
>TRBJ2-7|.|.|TRBV5-6
TGTGCCAGCAGCTTGGCCAAGGAGGGGGGCCTCTACTACGAGCAGTACTTC
CASSLAKEGGLYYEQYF